What follows are 18 T cell receptor beta chains derived from one specimen sequenced in a study of cytomegalovirus exposure and HLA in healthy donors. The PCR had 60 Vbeta and 13 Jbeta primers. Here immunoSEQ multiplex PCR was the method, and the copy in TCRdb shows in-frame clones only, minus some. The table has some 120,000 clones, over 9.5% seen once; the top ten hold around 5%. The specimen was PBMCs. The source is a woman younger than 30 in good health and CMV-seropositive.

The sample holds a few counts of this clone. The chain employs TRBV11-2 and TRBJ2-7, with TRBD2 identical over 9 bases. There are 15 residues in the CDR3. Germline V gives CDR1 SGHAT, CDR2 FQNNGV. Losses at the gene ends were 0 bases for V and 6 bases for J; bases not matched to a gene: 6. In DNA form, the CDR3 reads TGTGCCAGCAGCTTAGATGGCCTAGCGGGACGCGAGCAGTACTTC. It yields the protein CASSLDGLAGREQYF.

This clone showed up just a few times. The V and J genes are TRBV4-1 and TRBJ2-2, with 10 bases identical to TRBD2. The germline V gene has CDR1 MGHRA and CDR2 YSYEKL. J lost 4 bases, V lost 0 bases, and 2 bases had no gene match. The CDR3 sequence is 16 residues long. This chain's CDR3 is CASSQELAGVTGELFF. For the CDR3, the DNA is TGCGCCAGCAGCCAAGAGCTAGCGGGAGTCACCGGGGAGCTGTTTTTT.

As DNA, the CDR3 is TGTGCCAGCAGCCCAACTAGCGGGAGGTCCTACGAGCAGTACTTC. Translated, it gives CASSPTSGRSYEQYF. The rearrangement uses TRBV11-2 and TRBJ2-7, with TRBD2 matching over 12 bases. V was clipped by 5 bases and J by 1 base; unmatched bases: 3. Germline CDR1 is SGHAT and CDR2 is FQNNGV. The CDR3 contains 15 residues.

The chain couples TRBV11-2 to TRBJ2-2; D might be TRBD1 (6 bases). Germline CDR1 SGHAT, CDR2 FQNNGV. The CDR3 runs 17 residues. Trimming removed 5 bases at V and 0 bases at J, with 16 bases between. CDR3 amino acids: CASSGGTHYPNTGELFF. The CDR3 bases are TGTGCCAGCAGCGGTGGGACACACTATCCGAACACCGGGGAGCTGTTTTTT.

This clone was seen a handful of times. J is TRBJ1-6 and V is TRBV29-1; 9 positions match TRBD1. CDR1 is SQVTM and CDR2 is ANQGSEA in the germline V gene. The junction had 6 bases not matched to a gene; V was cut back by 5 bases and J by 7 bases. This CDR3 region has 14 residues. In DNA, the CDR3 is TGCAGCGTTCGGACAGGGGAGAGGAATTCACCCCTCCACTTT. Its protein is CSVRTGERNSPLHF.

This clone was detected a few times. The chain carries TRBV29-1 and TRBJ1-1; D not certain. Trimming shortened V by 5 bases and J by 5 bases, and 12 bases separated the two germline ends. The CDR3 loop spans 12 amino acids. From germline, CDR1 is SQVTM and CDR2 ANQGSEA. The CDR3 nucleotides read TGCAGCGTTTCCGGAAGGGAGACTGAAGCTTTCTTT. Its translation: CSVSGRETEAFF.

Only a few counts were recorded for this clone. The chain links TRBV28 to TRBJ2-5; the D gene is possibly TRBD1 (5 bases). Germline loops: CDR1 MDHEN, CDR2 SYDVKM. The V gene lost 6 bases and the J gene lost 5 bases, with 10 bases spanning the gap. There are 12 residues in the CDR3. The CDR3 loop reads CASRRKGETQYF. In DNA form, the CDR3 reads TGTGCCAGCAGGCGGAAGGGGGAGACCCAGTACTTC.

The chain couples TRBV28 to TRBJ2-1; possibly TRBD2 for D (6 bases). There are 15 residues in the CDR3. Germline CDR1 MDHEN, CDR2 SYDVKM. V was shortened by 7 bases and J by 0 bases, with 13 bases between the two germline ends. For the CDR3, the DNA is TGTGCCAGCATTCGGGAGACGAGCTCCTACAATGAGCAGTTCTTC. Translation gives CASIRETSSYNEQFF. The variable domain in full, with the rest retrieved from reference TRBV28 and TRBJ2-1, is DVKVTQSSRYLVKRTGEKVFLECVQDMDHENMFWYRQDPGLGLRLIYFSYDVKMKEKGDIPEGYSVSREKKERFSLILESASTNQTSMYLCASIRETSSYNEQFFGPGTRLTVL.

The chain links TRBV7-2 to TRBJ2-3; D is uncertain. Trimming shortened V by 2 bases and J by 4 bases, and 7 bases separated the two germline ends. Germline values: CDR1 SGHTA, CDR2 FQGNSA. CDR3 length: 13 residues. This CDR3 reads CASSLQAPDTQYF. CDR3 bases: TGTGCCAGCAGCTTACAAGCCCCAGATACGCAGTATTTT.

The V gene is TRBV11-3, the J gene TRBJ2-7, with 13 bases aligning to TRBD2. CDR3 length: 15 amino acids. Trimming cost V 4 bases and J 2 bases; bases outside gene matches: 2. Germline CDR1 reads SGHNT; CDR2 reads YENEEA. The CDR3 sequence is CASSSGLAGAYEQYF. The CDR3 DNA reads TGTGCCAGCAGCTCAGGACTAGCGGGGGCCTACGAGCAGTACTTC.

The V and J genes are TRBV6-6 and TRBJ1-4; 10 bases match TRBD1. The CDR3 spans 15 residues. The germline CDR1 and CDR2 sequences are MNHNY and SVGAGI (reference sequence). Trimming at V came to 0 bases and at J to 7 bases, leaving 2 bases not matched to a gene. Here the CDR3 reads CASSYSGTGVEKLFF. CDR3 nucleotides: TGTGCCAGCAGTTACTCTGGGACAGGGGTTGAAAAACTGTTTTTT.

This clone has only a few counts. The J gene is TRBJ1-1, the V gene TRBV5-6; D is possibly TRBD1 (5 bases). The V and J ends lost 7 bases and 0 bases respectively, with 16 bases between them. The germline CDR1 and CDR2 sequences are SGHDT and YYEEEE. The CDR3 loop spans 15 amino acids. CDR3 DNA: TGTGCCAGCTTCATCACTGACAGCATGAACACTGAAGCTTTCTTT. It encodes CASFITDSMNTEAFF.

This clone is a singleton in its sample. This chain links TRBV14 with TRBJ1-1; TRBD1 aligns across 7 bases. There are 15 residues in the CDR3. The V segment lost 2 bases and the J segment 0 bases; nucleotides outside the gene matches: 3. The germline CDR1 and CDR2 sequences are SGHDN and FVKESK. Here the CDR3 reads CASSQTGAMNTEAFF. In DNA, the CDR3 is TGTGCCAGCAGCCAAACAGGGGCGATGAACACTGAAGCTTTCTTT.

Only a few counts were recorded for this clone. V is TRBV2 and J is TRBJ2-1; 16 positions agree with TRBD2. The CDR3 length is 16 residues. With 6 bases clipped from V and 9 bases from J, the junction kept 8 bases outside the gene matches. The germline V gene encodes CDR1 SNHLY and CDR2 FYNNEI. The CDR3 here is CASSLGTSGRAGEQFF. The DNA for the CDR3 is TGTGCCAGCAGCCTAGGGACTAGCGGGAGGGCCGGTGAGCAGTTCTTC.

This chain links TRBV7-9 with TRBJ2-5; 11 nucleotides match TRBD1. The germline V gene encodes CDR1 SEHNR and CDR2 FQNEAQ (reference sequence). The CDR3 is 15 residues long. J was trimmed by 4 bases and V by 8 bases; bases with no gene match: 9. The CDR3 reads CASCQAGTGGETQYF. The CDR3 nucleotides read TGTGCCAGCTGCCAGGCCGGGACAGGGGGAGAGACCCAGTACTTC.

The table lists this clone with a few counts. The chain is built from TRBV6-1 and TRBJ1-5; 9 bases are shared with TRBD1. V dropped 0 bases and J dropped 6; count of bases not matched to a gene: 12. Germline CDR1 reads MNHNS; CDR2 reads SASEGT. The CDR3 spans 18 residues. This CDR3 is CASSEAQYLDRGTQPQHF. The CDR3 nucleotides read TGTGCCAGCAGTGAAGCGCAATACCTGGACAGGGGTACTCAGCCCCAGCATTTT.

This clone was recorded a few times. J is TRBJ1-4 and V is TRBV7-8; 10 bases are shared with TRBD1. The CDR3 length is 17 residues. With V trimmed by 0 bases and J by 8 bases, 9 bases remained unmatched. Germline assignment: CDR1 SGHVS and CDR2 FQNEAQ. In nucleotides, the CDR3 is TGTGCCAGCAGCTTAGCGGACCCCGGGACAGGGGAGGAAAAACTGTTTTTT. This translates into CASSLADPGTGEEKLFF.

The V gene is TRBV6-1, the J gene TRBJ2-5; tentatively, D is TRBD2 (5 bases). The CDR3 covers 15 residues. The V gene's germline CDR1 is MNHNS and CDR2 SASEGT. V was clipped by 6 bases and J by 0 bases, with 14 bases between them. The CDR3 reads CASRILPGYQETQYF. Written as DNA, the CDR3 is TGTGCCAGCAGGATCCTCCCGGGGTACCAAGAGACCCAGTACTTC.